This TCR beta chain was sequenced during a study of control samples from healthy donors and cancer patients (dated by TCRdb to the early 2020s). For this clone: Its antigen is currently not known. Qualities for individual bases were not recorded, and no much larger clone is one base off.

Library preparation used the immunoSEQ multiplex PCR assay. The table was pulled from immuneACCESS by TCRdb, which kept in-frame rearrangements only. Such tables lose some clones; where checked, under half of the loss comes from unresolved V genes, and the rest has no known cause. The sample has 100,000 to 150,000 clones on record, over 75% of them singletons. The leading ten clones occupy just under 3% of the sample. The TCR originated in a man aged 60 to 75 in good health. Sequencing input: blood.

Here the CDR3 is given as CATSDLWGATDTQYF. The base sequence is TGTGCCACCAGTGATCTATGGGGGGCCACAGATACGCAGTATTTT. The chain couples TRBV24-1 to TRBJ2-3, with the D gene possibly TRBD1 or TRBD2, each one fitting 6 bases. CDR1 and CDR2 (KGHDR, SFDVKD) derive from the germline V gene. Reading from cysteine to phenylalanine, the CDR3 counts 15 amino acids. Only the CDR3 part of the read is kept: 45 bases, read in frame from the first base. V gives up 3 bases and J gives up 2 bases, and the segment between their germline ends measures 11 bases.